This T cell receptor (beta chain) is drawn from a study of cytomegalovirus exposure and HLA in healthy donors. Study conclusions and caveats: Most TCR sequences proved rare, with some public TCRs found in many donors.

Germline V gives CDR1 SGHRS, CDR2 YFSETQ. The CDR3 is 14 residues long. The PCR made use of 60 Vbeta and 13 Jbeta primers. Profiled with immunoSEQ multiplex PCR; TCRdb holds only in-frame clones, not every one. Seen here are around 150,000 clones, about 75% observed once, and the top ten hold roughly 12%. Points on this clone: Its specificity is unknown.

The sample consisted of PBMCs. The receptor's source is a man between 18 and 29 years old in good health and CMV-seropositive. The chain joins TRBV5-1 to TRBJ2-5; possibly TRBD1 for D (6 bases). The J call may not be correct, given that the DNA end is closer to TRBJ2-7. The CDR3 nucleotides read TGCGCCAGCAGCTTGGTGGCAGGGGATCGCGAGCAGTACTTC. Amino acids: CASSLVAGDREQYF.